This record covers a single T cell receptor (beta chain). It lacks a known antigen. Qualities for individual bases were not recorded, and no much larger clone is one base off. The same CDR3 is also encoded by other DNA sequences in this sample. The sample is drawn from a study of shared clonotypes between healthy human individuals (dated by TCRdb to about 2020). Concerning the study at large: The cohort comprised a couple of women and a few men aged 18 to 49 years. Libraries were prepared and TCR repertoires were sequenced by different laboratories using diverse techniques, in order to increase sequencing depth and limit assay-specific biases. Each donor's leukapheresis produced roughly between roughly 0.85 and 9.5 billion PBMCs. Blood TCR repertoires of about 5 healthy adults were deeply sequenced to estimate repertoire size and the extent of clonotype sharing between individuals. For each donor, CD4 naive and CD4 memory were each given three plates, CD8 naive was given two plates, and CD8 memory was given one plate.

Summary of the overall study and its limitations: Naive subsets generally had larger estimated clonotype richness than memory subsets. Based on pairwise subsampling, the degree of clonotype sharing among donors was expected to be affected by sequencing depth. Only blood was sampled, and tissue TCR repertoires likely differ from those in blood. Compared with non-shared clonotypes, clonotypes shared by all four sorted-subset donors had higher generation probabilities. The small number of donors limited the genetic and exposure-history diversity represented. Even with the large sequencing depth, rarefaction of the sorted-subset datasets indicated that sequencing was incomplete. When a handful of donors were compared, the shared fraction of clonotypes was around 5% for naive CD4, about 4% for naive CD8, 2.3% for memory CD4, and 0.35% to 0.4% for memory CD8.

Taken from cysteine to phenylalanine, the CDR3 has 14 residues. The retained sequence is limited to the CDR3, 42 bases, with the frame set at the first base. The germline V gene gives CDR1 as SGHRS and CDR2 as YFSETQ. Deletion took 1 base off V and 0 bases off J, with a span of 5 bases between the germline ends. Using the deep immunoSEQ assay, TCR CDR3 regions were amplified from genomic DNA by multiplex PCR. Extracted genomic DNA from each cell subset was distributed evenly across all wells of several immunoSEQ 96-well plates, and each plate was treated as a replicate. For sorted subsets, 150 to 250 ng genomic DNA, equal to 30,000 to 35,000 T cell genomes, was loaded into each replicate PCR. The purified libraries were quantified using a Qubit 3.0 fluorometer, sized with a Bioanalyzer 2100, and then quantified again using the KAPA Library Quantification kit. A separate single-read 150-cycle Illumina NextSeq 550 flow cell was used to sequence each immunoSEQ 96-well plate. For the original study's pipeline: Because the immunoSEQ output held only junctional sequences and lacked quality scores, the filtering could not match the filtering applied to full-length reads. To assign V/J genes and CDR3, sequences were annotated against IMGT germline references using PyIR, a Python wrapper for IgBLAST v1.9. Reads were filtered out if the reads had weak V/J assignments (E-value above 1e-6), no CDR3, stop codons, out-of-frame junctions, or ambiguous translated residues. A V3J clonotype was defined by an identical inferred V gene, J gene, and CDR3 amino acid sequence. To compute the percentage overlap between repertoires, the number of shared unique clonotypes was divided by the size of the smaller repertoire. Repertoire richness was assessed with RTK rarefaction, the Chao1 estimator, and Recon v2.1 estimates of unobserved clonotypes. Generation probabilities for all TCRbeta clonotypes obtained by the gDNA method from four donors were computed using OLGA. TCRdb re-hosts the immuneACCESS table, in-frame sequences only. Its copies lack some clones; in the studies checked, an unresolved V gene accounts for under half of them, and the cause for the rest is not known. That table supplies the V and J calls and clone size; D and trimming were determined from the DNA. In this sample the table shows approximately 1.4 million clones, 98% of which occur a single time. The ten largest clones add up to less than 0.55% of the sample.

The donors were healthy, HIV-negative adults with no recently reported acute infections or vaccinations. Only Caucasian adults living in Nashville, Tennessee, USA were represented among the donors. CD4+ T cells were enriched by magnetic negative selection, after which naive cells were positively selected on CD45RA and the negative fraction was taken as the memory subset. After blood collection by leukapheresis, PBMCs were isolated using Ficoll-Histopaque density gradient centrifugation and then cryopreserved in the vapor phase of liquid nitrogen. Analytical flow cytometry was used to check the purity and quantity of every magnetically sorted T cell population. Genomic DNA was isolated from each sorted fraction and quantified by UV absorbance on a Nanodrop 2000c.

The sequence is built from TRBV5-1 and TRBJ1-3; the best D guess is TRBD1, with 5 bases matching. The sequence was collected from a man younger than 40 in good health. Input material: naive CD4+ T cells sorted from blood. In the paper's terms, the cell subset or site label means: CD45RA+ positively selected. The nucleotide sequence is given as TGCGCCAGCAGCTTGACAGGCTCTGGAAACACCATATATTTT. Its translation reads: CASSLTGSGNTIYF.